One and the same sample provided the 5 T cell receptor beta chains below, sequenced in a study of radiation and T cells in renal cell carcinoma (dated by TCRdb to 2020 to 2022). The library came from the immunoSEQ multiplex PCR assay. TCRdb's version of the immuneACCESS table is confined to in-frame rearrangements and falls short of the full clone set. An unresolved V gene accounts for under half of the shortfall where checked; the remainder is of unknown origin. This sample comprises 100,000 to 150,000 clones, 81% of them detected only once. Around 6.1% of the sample is in the top ten clones. The meaning of the sample's time point label: blood 2 weeks post-SBRT. The sample's treatment or condition label, decoded: 15 Gy SBRT to primary tumor, nephrectomy 4 weeks later. The material was blood, obtained from a patient whose treatment included radiotherapy and nephrectomy. These receptors came from a man between 45 and 60 years old with renal cell carcinoma.

The rearrangement uses TRBV29-1 and TRBJ2-7; D is uncertain. Trimming took 6 bases from V and 1 from J, leaving 7 bases between them. There are 11 residues in the CDR3. Germline V lookup: CDR1 SQVTM, CDR2 ANQGSEA. DNA of the CDR3: TGCAGCGTACTACAGTCCTACGAGCAGTACTTC. Amino acid sequence: CSVLQSYEQYF.

The V gene is TRBV7-2, the J gene TRBJ2-5; D possibly corresponds to TRBD2 (6 bases). Germline lookup yields CDR1 SGHTA and CDR2 FQGNSA. Trimming cost V 0 bases and J 5 bases, with 10 bases left between them. CDR3 length: 14 amino acids. The CDR3 DNA reads as TGTGCCAGCAGCTTAGCAGGAGGGAGTGAGACCCAGTACTTC. Its translation: CASSLAGGSETQYF.

V is TRBV7-9 and J is TRBJ2-7; unclear D gene. Germline V gene sequence: CDR1 SEHNR, CDR2 FQNEAQ (reference sequence). The CDR3 runs to 14 residues. V shed 1 base and J shed 0 bases, with 7 bases lying between them. The CDR3 here is CASSLGGPSYEQYF. The CDR3 DNA reads TGTGCCAGCAGCTTAGGAGGACCCTCCTACGAGCAGTACTTC.

The chain joins TRBV5-1 to TRBJ2-2, with TRBD2 matching 8 bases. Unmatched junction bases numbered 6, after V lost 1 base and J lost 4 bases. Germline V gene sequence: CDR1 SGHRS, CDR2 YFSETQ. The CDR3 is 16 residues long. CDR3 DNA: TGCGCCAGCAGCTTGACAACTAGCGGTTCCACCGGGGAGCTGTTTTTT. Its translation: CASSLTTSGSTGELFF.

This chain connects TRBV6-5 to TRBJ1-6, with 10 nucleotides matching TRBD1. The ends lost 5 bases at V and 8 bases at J; junction bases unmatched: 6. Germline CDR1 MNHEY, CDR2 SVGAGI. The length of the CDR3 is 15 residues. The CDR3 here is CASSPGTGVYSPLHF. CDR3 in DNA: TGTGCCAGCAGTCCGGGGACAGGGGTTTATTCACCCCTCCACTTT.